Following are 24 T cell receptor beta chains from one sample sequenced in a study of T cells after yellow fever vaccination. TCRdb analysed the 5' RACE reads with MiXCR anew, one entry per CDR3 protein. The data show 100,000 to 150,000 distinct CDR3 sequences, more than 6% seen once. Sequences were derived from CD4+ T cells sorted from PBMCs, sampled around 10 days after the first yellow fever vaccination. Every receptor here comes from a young man who received the YFV17D yellow fever vaccine.

In this sample, this clonotype turned up many times. This chain joins TRBV20-1 and TRBJ2-1; D might be TRBD2 (6 bases). CDR3 length: 14 amino acids. Germline V CDR1 and CDR2: DFQATT, SNEGSKA (reference sequence). Trimming removed 6 bases from V and 1 base from J, with 13 bases in between. Here the CDR3 DNA reads TGCAGTGCGTGGGACTTCTTATCCTACAATGAGCAGTTCTTC. The encoded protein is CSAWDFLSYNEQFF.

In this sample, this clonotype turned up a few times. The rearrangement links TRBV11-2 to TRBJ1-2, with TRBD1 identical over 7 bases. This CDR3 is 16 amino acids long. CDR1 and CDR2 (germline): SGHAT, FQNNGV. Germline trimming cut 4 bases from V and 4 bases from J; bases unmatched to any gene: 12. The CDR3 DNA reads TGTGCCAGCAGCTCAGGGGGGGACGCCGGTCCCTATGGCTACACCTTC. Amino acid sequence: CASSSGGDAGPYGYTF.

This clonotype occurred many times. V is TRBV28 and J is TRBJ1-4; TRBD1 aligns across 9 bases. V dropped 6 bases and J dropped 3; count of bases not matched to a gene: 11. The CDR3 is made up of 17 amino acids. Germline V gives CDR1 MDHEN, CDR2 SYDVKM. CDR3 region: CASSHKQGARANEKLFF. The CDR3 nucleotides are TGTGCCAGCAGCCATAAACAGGGGGCACGGGCTAATGAAAAACTGTTTTTT.

This clonotype appeared many times. The rearrangement links TRBV20-1 to TRBJ2-1, with D possibly being TRBD2 (6 bases). Looked up from germline, CDR1 is DFQATT and CDR2 is SNEGSKA (reference sequence). The CDR3 loop spans 14 amino acids. Trimming took off 6 bases at V and 1 base at J, with 13 bases between the two ends. The chain's CDR3 is CSAPPAGSYNEQFF. Written as DNA, the CDR3 is TGCAGTGCCCCCCCAGCGGGTTCCTACAATGAGCAGTTCTTC.

Turning to this clonotype: With a much larger clone just one base away, this may be a read error. This chain uses TRBV20-1 with TRBJ2-1, with 9 nucleotides matching TRBD2. Germline CDR1 is DFQATT and CDR2 is SNEGSKA (reference sequence). There are 14 residues in the CDR3. Germline trimming cut 5 bases from V and 8 bases from J; bases unmatched to any gene: 10. CDR3 residues: CSAVSRGGCHEQFF. CDR3 coding DNA: TGCAGTGCTGTCTCGCGGGGGGGCTGTCATGAGCAGTTCTTC.

At least ten counts were recorded for this clonotype. V gene TRBV7-2 combines with J gene TRBJ1-2; D not resolved. The ends were cut back, 11 bases at V and 1 base at J, with 17 bases in the middle. In germline, CDR1 is SGHTA, CDR2 FQGNSA. The CDR3 runs 14 residues. The CDR3 reads CASQVEGNNYGYTF. As DNA, the CDR3 is TGTGCCTCCCAGGTCGAAGGCAATAACTATGGCTACACCTTC.

This clonotype was picked up many times. The chain uses TRBV4-2 and TRBJ2-5; 7 bases map to TRBD2. J was trimmed by 0 bases and V by 0 bases; bases with no gene match: 4. There are 16 residues in the CDR3. CDR1 and CDR2 (germline): LGHNA, YNFKEQ. The CDR3 sequence: CASSQDWGGYQETQYF. The CDR3 DNA reads TGTGCCAGCAGCCAAGATTGGGGGGGGTACCAAGAGACCCAGTACTTC.

This clonotype was counted many times. Here the CDR3 DNA reads TGTGCCACCGAACAGGGGGCCCGTAACAATGAGCAGTTCTTC. Its protein product is CATEQGARNNEQFF. V gene TRBV5-4 combines with J gene TRBJ2-1; 9 positions match TRBD1. Germline V gene sequence: CDR1 SGHNT, CDR2 YYREEE (reference sequence). V shed 9 bases, J shed 5 bases, and the junction held 9 bases outside the gene matches. The CDR3 runs 14 residues.

This clonotype has at least ten counts. The genes are TRBV11-3 and TRBJ1-1; the match to TRBD1 covers 9 bases. The trim removed 1 base at V and 7 bases at J, leaving 10 bases unmatched. In germline, CDR1 is SGHNT, CDR2 YENEEA. The CDR3 has 16 amino acids. The CDR3 coding sequence is TGTGCCAGCAGCTTAGGGGGGCCCGGGACAGGGAATGAAGCTTTCTTT. Protein sequence: CASSLGGPGTGNEAFF.

A word on this clonotype: One end of the junction does not line up with germline, which may come from a read error. The chain uses TRBV12-3 or TRBV12-4 and TRBJ2-7, with 12 bases identical to TRBD2. The CDR3 has 18 residues. The CDR3 protein is CACSFYLTPGLAGLRQYF. The DNA of the CDR3 is TGTGCCTGCAGTTTCTACCTCACACCGGGACTAGCGGGCCTTAGGCAGTACTTC.

This clonotype has ten or more counts. The chain recombines TRBV5-1 with TRBJ2-2; a weak D match, TRBD1 (6 bases). The V end was cut by 4 bases, the J end by 7 bases, with 11 bases between. The germline V gene has CDR1 SGHRS and CDR2 YFSETQ. The CDR3 is 13 residues long. CDR3: CASSPGVNGELFF. CDR3 nucleotides: TGCGCCAGCAGCCCAGGGGTCAACGGGGAGCTGTTTTTT.

The table lists this clonotype with many counts. The rearrangement uses TRBV12-3 or TRBV12-4 and TRBJ1-1; 8 bases map to TRBD1. The ends lost 7 bases at V and 7 bases at J; junction bases unmatched: 14. CDR3 size: 15 residues. The chain's CDR3 is CASTRPGQGENEAFF. CDR3 nucleotide sequence: TGTGCCAGCACCAGGCCCGGACAGGGTGAAAATGAAGCTTTCTTT.

In this sample, this clonotype turned up many times. The chain joins TRBV7-9 to TRBJ2-7; D gene uncertain. Germline-derived CDR1 and CDR2 are SEHNR and FQNEAQ (reference sequence). The CDR3 spans 13 residues. Trimming stripped 1 base from V and 6 bases from J, with 10 bases between. CDR3 residues: CASSLGQSREQYV. CDR3 in DNA: TGTGCCAGCAGCTTAGGTCAGTCTCGCGAGCAGTACGTC.

The chain links TRBV7-9 to TRBJ1-4; 7 positions agree with TRBD1. The CDR3 has 14 amino acids. V was pared by 1 base and J by 6 bases, with 2 bases of the junction left unmatched. CDR1 and CDR2 from the germline V gene are SEHNR and FQNEAQ (reference sequence). The CDR3 region has the DNA TGTGCCAGCAGCTTAGGACAGGGCGATGAAAAACTGTTTTTT. Its translation is CASSLGQGDEKLFF.

This clonotype showed up many times. The chain uses TRBV12-3 or TRBV12-4 and TRBJ2-7, with D possibly TRBD1 on 5 matching bases. The CDR3 sequence is 13 residues long. Trimming shortened V by 4 bases and J by 4 bases, and 11 bases separated the two germline ends. CDR3 protein: CASSWTLAYEQYF. CDR3 sequence (DNA): TGTGCCAGCAGTTGGACACTGGCTTACGAGCAGTACTTC.

At least ten counts were recorded for this clonotype. This sequence joins TRBV29-1 and TRBJ2-3; D is ambiguous. Germline CDR1 and CDR2: SQVTM and ANQGSEA. Trimming removed 7 bases from V and 8 bases from J, with 16 bases in between. The CDR3 runs 12 residues. CDR3: CSGMEPSVTQYF. The CDR3 region has the DNA TGCAGCGGAATGGAACCCTCTGTTACGCAGTATTTT.

This clonotype was recorded at least ten times. This chain uses TRBV5-1 with TRBJ1-1, with 7 bases that match TRBD1. The trim removed 6 bases at V and 2 bases at J, leaving 7 bases unmatched. The CDR3 is 14 residues long. The germline CDR1 and CDR2 sequences are SGHRS and YFSETQ. This CDR3 is CASTQGERNTEAFF. CDR3 coding DNA: TGCGCCAGCACTCAGGGGGAAAGAAACACTGAAGCTTTCTTT.

This clonotype has a count of ten or more. The V call is TRBV5-6, the J call TRBJ2-3; unclear D gene. With 5 bases removed from V and 0 bases from J, the gap between germline ends came to 13 bases. Germline V lookup: CDR1 SGHDT, CDR2 YYEEEE. The CDR3 spans 15 residues. The CDR3 loop reads CASRPLGSSTDTQYF. In nucleotides, the CDR3 is TGTGCCAGCAGGCCCCTAGGGTCTAGCACAGATACGCAGTATTTT.

The chain couples TRBV5-4 to TRBJ2-7; D possibly corresponds to TRBD1 (5 bases). The CDR3 runs to 15 residues. The germline CDR1 and CDR2 sequences are SGHNT and YYREEE (reference sequence). Trimming cost V 4 bases and J 6 bases, with 20 bases left between them. The CDR3 sequence: CASSPPGQVGAEQYF. The CDR3 nucleotides read TGTGCCAGCAGCCCCCCGGGCCAGGTTGGGGCCGAGCAGTACTTC.

The chain has TRBV6-5 and TRBJ2-7; D may be TRBD1 or TRBD2 (6 bases each). The length of the CDR3 is 14 residues. The V gene's germline CDR1 is MNHEY and CDR2 SVGAGI. Trimming shortened V by 2 bases and J by 3 bases, and 11 bases separated the two germline ends. CDR3 sequence reads: CASSYKGGGYEQYV. The CDR3 DNA follows: TGTGCCAGCAGTTACAAGGGGGGAGGCTACGAGCAGTACGTC.

This clonotype has ten or more counts. The V gene is TRBV11-2, the J gene TRBJ2-1, with TRBD1 matching over 8 bases. Germline loops: CDR1 SGHAT, CDR2 FQNNGV. The CDR3 spans 15 residues. The trim removed 5 bases at V and 4 bases at J, leaving 7 bases unmatched. CDR3 protein: CASSRRGLRYNEQFF. The CDR3 bases are TGTGCCAGCAGCCGCAGGGGGCTAAGGTACAATGAGCAGTTCTTC.

This clonotype was seen many times. The CDR3 loop reads CSAKQRGLNRLREQYF. The CDR3 region has the DNA TGCAGTGCTAAGCAGCGGGGGCTCAATAGACTACGGGAGCAGTACTTC. The V and J genes are TRBV20-1 and TRBJ2-7; 8 nucleotides line up with TRBD2. Looked up from germline, CDR1 is DFQATT and CDR2 is SNEGSKA (reference sequence). The ends lost 4 bases at V and 7 bases at J; junction bases unmatched: 18. CDR3 size: 16 residues.

This clonotype was counted ten times or more. The chain recombines TRBV7-2 with TRBJ2-3, with TRBD2 identical over 9 bases. J lost 2 bases, V lost 7 bases, and 4 bases had no gene match. Germline CDR1 and CDR2: SGHTA and FQGNSA. This CDR3 comprises 14 residues. The CDR3 DNA is TGTGCCAGCAACCTAGCGGGGCACACAGATACGCAGTATTTT. Residues: CASNLAGHTDTQYF.

This clonotype was observed a handful of times. The chain combines TRBV18 with TRBJ2-1, with unresolved D. Trimming pared 2 bases from V and 6 bases from J, leaving 32 bases between. The CDR3 contains 21 residues. Germline V gene data show CDR1 as KGHSH and CDR2 as LQKENI. The CDR3 DNA follows: TGTGCCAGCTCACCATTCATCCTTTCCGATCCGGGCCTCCGATCCCCCAATGAGCAGTTCTTC. Its protein product is CASSPFILSDPGLRSPNEQFF.